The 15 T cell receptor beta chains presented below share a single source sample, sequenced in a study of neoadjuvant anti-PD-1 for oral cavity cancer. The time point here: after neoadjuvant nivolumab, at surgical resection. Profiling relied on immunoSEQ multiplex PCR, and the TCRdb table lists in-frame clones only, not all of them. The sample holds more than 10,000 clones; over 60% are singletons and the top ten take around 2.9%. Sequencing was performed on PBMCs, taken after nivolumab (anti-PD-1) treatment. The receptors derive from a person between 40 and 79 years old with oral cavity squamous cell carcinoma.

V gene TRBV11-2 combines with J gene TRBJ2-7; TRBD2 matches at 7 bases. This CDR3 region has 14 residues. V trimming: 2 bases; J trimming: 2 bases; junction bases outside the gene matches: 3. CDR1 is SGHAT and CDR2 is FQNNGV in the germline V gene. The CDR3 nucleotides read TGTGCCAGCAGCTTAAGAGCGGGAACCTACGAGCAGTACTTC. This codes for CASSLRAGTYEQYF.

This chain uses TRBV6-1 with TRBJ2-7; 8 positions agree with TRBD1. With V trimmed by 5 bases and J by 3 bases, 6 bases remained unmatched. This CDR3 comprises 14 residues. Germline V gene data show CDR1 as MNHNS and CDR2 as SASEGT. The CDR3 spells CASSQDRASYEQYF. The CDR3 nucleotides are TGTGCCAGCAGTCAGGACAGGGCGAGCTACGAGCAGTACTTC.

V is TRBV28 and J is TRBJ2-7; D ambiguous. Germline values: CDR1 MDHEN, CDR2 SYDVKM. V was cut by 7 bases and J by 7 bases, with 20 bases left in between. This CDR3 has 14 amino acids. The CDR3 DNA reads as TGTGCCAGCATCAAAGTCCTCCCTTCGGGTGAGCAGTACTTC. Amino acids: CASIKVLPSGEQYF.

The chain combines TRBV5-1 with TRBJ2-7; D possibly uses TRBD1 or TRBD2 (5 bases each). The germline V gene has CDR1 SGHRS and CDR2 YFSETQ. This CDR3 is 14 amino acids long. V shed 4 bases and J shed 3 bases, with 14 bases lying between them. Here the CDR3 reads CASSHGTVIYEQYF. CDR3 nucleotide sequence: TGCGCCAGCAGCCACGGGACGGTTATCTACGAGCAGTACTTC.

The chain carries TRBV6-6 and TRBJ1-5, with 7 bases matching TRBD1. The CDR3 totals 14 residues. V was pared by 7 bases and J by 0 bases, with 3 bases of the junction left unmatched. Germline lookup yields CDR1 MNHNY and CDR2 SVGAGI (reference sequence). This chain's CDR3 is CASTAGGSNQPQHF. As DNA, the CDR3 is TGTGCCAGCACGGCAGGGGGTAGCAATCAGCCCCAGCATTTT.

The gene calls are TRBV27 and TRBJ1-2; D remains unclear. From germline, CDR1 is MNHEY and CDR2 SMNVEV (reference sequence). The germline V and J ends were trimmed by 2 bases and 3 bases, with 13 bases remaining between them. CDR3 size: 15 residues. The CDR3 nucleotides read TGTGCCAGCAGTTTACCCACTCACCAGTACTATGGCTACACCTTC. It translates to CASSLPTHQYYGYTF.

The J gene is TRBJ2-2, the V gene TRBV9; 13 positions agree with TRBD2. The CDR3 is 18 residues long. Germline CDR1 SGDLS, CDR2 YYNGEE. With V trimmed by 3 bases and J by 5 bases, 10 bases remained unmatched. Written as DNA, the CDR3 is TGTGCCAGCAGCGCTGATCGGACTAGCGGGAGAGTAACCGGGGAGCTGTTTTTT. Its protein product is CASSADRTSGRVTGELFF.

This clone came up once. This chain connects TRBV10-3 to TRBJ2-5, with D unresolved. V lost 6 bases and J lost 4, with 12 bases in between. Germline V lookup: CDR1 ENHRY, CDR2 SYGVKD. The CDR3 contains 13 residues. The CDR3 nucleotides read TGTGCCATCAGCCTTAATGAGAGAGAGACCCAGTACTTC. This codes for CAISLNERETQYF.

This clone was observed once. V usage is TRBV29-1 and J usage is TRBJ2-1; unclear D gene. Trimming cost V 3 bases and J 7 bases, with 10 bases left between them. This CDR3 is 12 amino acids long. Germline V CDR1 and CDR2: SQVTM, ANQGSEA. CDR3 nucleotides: TGCAGCGTTGAGTTGCTCGAGAATGAGCAGTTCTTC. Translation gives CSVELLENEQFF.

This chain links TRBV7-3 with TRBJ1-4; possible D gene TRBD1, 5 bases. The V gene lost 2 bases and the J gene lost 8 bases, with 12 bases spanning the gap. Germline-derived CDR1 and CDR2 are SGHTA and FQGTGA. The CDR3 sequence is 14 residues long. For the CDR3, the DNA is TGTGCCAGCAGCTTACTGAGGGGAGGGGAAAAACTGTTTTTT. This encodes CASSLLRGGEKLFF.

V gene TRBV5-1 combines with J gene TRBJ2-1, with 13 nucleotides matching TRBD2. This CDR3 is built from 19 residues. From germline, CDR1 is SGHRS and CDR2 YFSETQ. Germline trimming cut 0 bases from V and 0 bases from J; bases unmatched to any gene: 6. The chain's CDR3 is CASSLDPGLAGSSYNEQFF. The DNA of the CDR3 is TGCGCCAGCAGCTTGGACCCGGGACTAGCGGGGAGCTCCTACAATGAGCAGTTCTTC. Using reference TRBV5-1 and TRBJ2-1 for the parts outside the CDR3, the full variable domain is KAGVTQTPRYLIKTRGQQVTLSCSPISGHRSVSWYQQTPGQGLQFLFEYFSETQRNKGNFPGRFSGRQFSNSRSEMNVSTLELGDSALYLCASSLDPGLAGSSYNEQFFGPGTRLTVL.

The CDR3 region is CAWTSQADQPQHF. The CDR3 nucleotides are TGTGCCTGGACGTCTCAGGCGGATCAGCCCCAGCATTTT. The chain joins TRBV30 to TRBJ1-5; unclear D gene. Germline CDR1 is GTSNPN and CDR2 is SVGIG (reference sequence). This CDR3 is 13 amino acids long. V shed 4 bases and J shed 5 bases, with 12 bases lying between them.

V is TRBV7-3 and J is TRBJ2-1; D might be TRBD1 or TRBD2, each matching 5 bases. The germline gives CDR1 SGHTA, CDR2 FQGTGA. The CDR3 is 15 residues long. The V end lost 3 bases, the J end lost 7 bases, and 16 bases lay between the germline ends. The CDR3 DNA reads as TGTGCCAGCAGCTTCACCCGGGACCGCAGGAATGAGCAGTTCTTC. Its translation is CASSFTRDRRNEQFF.

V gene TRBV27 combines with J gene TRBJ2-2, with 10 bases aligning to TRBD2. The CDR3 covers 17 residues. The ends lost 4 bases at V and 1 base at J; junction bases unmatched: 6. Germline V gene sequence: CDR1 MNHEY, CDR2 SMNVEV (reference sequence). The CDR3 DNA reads TGTGCCAGCAGTTCCACCTCTAGCGGGGGGAACACCGGGGAGCTGTTTTTT. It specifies CASSSTSSGGNTGELFF.

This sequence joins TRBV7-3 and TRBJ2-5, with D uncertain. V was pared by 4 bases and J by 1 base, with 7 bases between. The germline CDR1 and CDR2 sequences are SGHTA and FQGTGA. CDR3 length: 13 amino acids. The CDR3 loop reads CASSSTPQETQYF. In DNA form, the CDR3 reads TGTGCCAGCAGCTCGACCCCCCAAGAGACCCAGTACTTC.